This is a list of T cell receptor beta chains from one sample in a study of T cell repertoires in cytomegalovirus infection. In TCRdb, the reads were re-called with MiXCR into one record per CDR3 protein. The sample has over 250,000 distinct CDR3 sequences, about 26% seen once. The sample was PBMCs. Receptors were obtained from a human donor in good health (CMV status not recorded). Some clones in this sample may be carry-over from other donors' samples. The CDR3 runs from the conserved cysteine through the conserved F or W. The order of the fields is CDR3 protein, CDR3 DNA, J gene, clone size, V gene, D gene. A D gene is named only where the DNA matches it firmly. Clone size appears in some rows only: once, few, many, or a class for an expanded clone.

CASREQGRTNEKLFF	TGTGCCAGCAGGGAACAGGGGAGGACTAATGAAAAACTGTTTTTT	TRBJ1-4	few	TRBV2	TRBD1
CASSEEGVNEKLFF	TGTGCCAGCAGCGAAGAGGGGGTTAATGAAAAACTGTTTTTT	TRBJ1-4	NA	TRBV9	NA
CASTMGENQPQHF	TGTGCCAGTACAATGGGGGAAAATCAGCCCCAGCATTTT	TRBJ1-5	NA	TRBV19	NA
CSGGTSGTGEQFF	TGCAGCGGTGGGACTAGCGGGACGGGTGAGCAGTTCTTC	TRBJ2-1	few	TRBV29-1	TRBD2
CASSLGGVQDEQFF	TGTGCCAGCAGCTTAGGGGGTGTTCAGGATGAGCAGTTCTTC	TRBJ2-1	NA	TRBV7-9	NA
CASSFPAGGEYGYTF	TGTGCCAGCAGTTTTCCGGCAGGGGGCGAATATGGCTACACCTTC	TRBJ1-2	NA	TRBV28	TRBD1
CASSLTLDSYNEQFF	TGTGCCAGCAGCTTAACTCTAGACTCCTACAATGAGCAGTTCTTC	TRBJ2-1	NA	TRBV7-3	NA
CASFKEGETQYF	TGTGCCAGCTTTAAGGAAGGGGAGACCCAGTACTTC	TRBJ2-5	NA	TRBV11-3	NA
CASLGLANEQFF	TGTGCCAGCTTAGGACTAGCGAATGAGCAGTTCTTC	TRBJ2-1	NA	TRBV2	TRBD2
CSASYTGVNSPLHF	TGCAGTGCTAGTTACACAGGCGTAAATTCACCCCTCCACTTT	TRBJ1-6	few	TRBV20-1	NA
CASSYRQPNTEAFF	TGTGCCAGCAGTTACCGGCAGCCGAACACTGAAGCTTTCTTT	TRBJ1-1	few	TRBV6-5	NA
CSVRPDGTSGNEQYF	TGCAGCGTTCGGCCCGATGGGACTAGCGGGAACGAGCAGTACTTC	TRBJ2-7	NA	TRBV29-1	TRBD2
CASRHTGQRISYEQYF	TGTGCCAGCAGACATACGGGGCAGCGGATCTCCTACGAGCAGTACTTC	TRBJ2-7	NA	TRBV6-2/TRBV6-3	NA
CASSYAGHLGSNQPQHF	TGTGCCAGCAGTTACGCAGGGCACCTCGGGAGCAATCAGCCCCAGCATTTT	TRBJ1-5	few	TRBV6-2/TRBV6-3	NA
CASSLRGTSSGYTF	TGTGCCAGCAGCTTAAGGGGGACATCTTCTGGCTACACCTTC	TRBJ1-2	many	TRBV7-9	NA
CASSSTGFKGSPLHF	TGTGCCAGCAGCTCGACAGGGTTTAAGGGGTCACCCCTCCACTTT	TRBJ1-6	few	TRBV11-2	TRBD1
CASSLVGAGNTEAFF	TGTGCCAGCAGCTTAGTGGGGGCAGGGAACACTGAAGCTTTCTTT	TRBJ1-1	few	TRBV7-6	NA
CASRGHEQGGVNQPQHF	TGTGCCAGTAGGGGTCATGAACAGGGCGGTGTCAATCAGCCCCAGCATTTT	TRBJ1-5	NA	TRBV19	NA
CASSTTPSEAFF	TGTGCCAGTAGTACAACTCCGTCTGAAGCTTTCTTT	TRBJ1-1	NA	TRBV19	NA
CASSSSSTDTQYF	TGTGCCAGCAGCTCCAGCAGCACAGATACGCAGTATTTT	TRBJ2-3	many	TRBV7-2	NA
CASSAFSMGQLMGEQYF	TGTGCCAGCAGTGCCTTCTCAATGGGACAGCTGATGGGGGAGCAGTACTTC	TRBJ2-7	many	TRBV28	TRBD1
CASVETGEMNTEAFF	TGTGCCAGCGTTGAAACAGGGGAAATGAACACTGAAGCTTTCTTT	TRBJ1-1	NA	TRBV28	TRBD1
CASSFFNYEQYF	TGTGCCAGCAGTTTTTTTAACTACGAGCAGTACTTC	TRBJ2-7	few	TRBV28	NA
CSAPPGTSYRVEQYF	TGCAGTGCCCCACCGGGAACCTCATATAGAGTCGAGCAGTACTTC	TRBJ2-7	NA	TRBV20-1	NA
CASSLAGYTDTQYF	TGTGCCAGCAGCCTAGCGGGTTACACAGATACGCAGTATTTT	TRBJ2-3	many	TRBV7-2	TRBD2
CASSLDGVGNTIYF	TGCGCCAGCAGCTTGGACGGGGTTGGAAACACCATATATTTT	TRBJ1-3	few	TRBV5-1	NA
CASSPLAGAGDTQYF	TGTGCCAGCAGCCCCTTAGCGGGAGCTGGAGATACGCAGTATTTT	TRBJ2-3	many	TRBV7-2	TRBD2
CASSLVSSNQPQHF	TGTGCCAGCAGCTTAGTTAGTTCGAATCAGCCCCAGCATTTT	TRBJ1-5	many	TRBV7-2	NA
CASSQRPSGRAVGELFF	TGCGCCAGCAGCCAAAGACCTAGCGGGAGGGCAGTCGGGGAGCTGTTTTTT	TRBJ2-2	many	TRBV4-3	TRBD2
CSVEKGGWDGYTF	TGCAGCGTTGAAAAGGGGGGTTGGGATGGCTACACCTTC	TRBJ1-2	NA	TRBV29-1	NA
CASRDVSGSYEQYF	TGTGCCAGCAGGGACGTCAGCGGGAGCTACGAGCAGTACTTC	TRBJ2-7	few	TRBV2	TRBD2
CASRLTSGGTYNEQFF	TGCGCCAGCAGGCTAACTAGCGGGGGGACCTACAATGAGCAGTTCTTC	TRBJ2-1	NA	TRBV5-1	TRBD2
CASSEGRGAGGNQPQHF	TGTGCCAGCAGTGAAGGTCGGGGGGCTGGGGGCAATCAGCCCCAGCATTTT	TRBJ1-5	few	TRBV2	NA
CAASGGPYEQYF	TGTGCCGCATCGGGGGGGCCGTACGAGCAGTACTTC	TRBJ2-7	NA	TRBV2	TRBD2